This TCR beta chain stems from a study of beta chain features in type 1 diabetes. Study at large: In age, gender and cell yields, patients were similar to healthy donors.

In regard to this clone: The antigen remains undetermined.

Expressed TCRB transcripts were sequenced after all isolated RNA was converted to cDNA. About 3.5 million reads, on average, came from each naive, central memory and regulatory T cell sample. Clones were read by immunoSEQ multiplex PCR, and TCRdb kept only the in-frame ones, dropping some. The sample carries 600,000 or so clones, around an eighth recorded once. Germline V gene data show CDR1 as SGHRS and CDR2 as YFSETQ. V lost 1 base and J 4 bases, leaving 17 bases between the germline ends. CDR3 length: 16 amino acids. General study results and limits: The study found that naive, central memory and Treg TCRB repertoires appeared more similar in patients than in healthy donors. In all four CD4+ subsets, TCRB CDR3 length was significantly, moderately reduced in type 1 diabetes.

The chain has TRBV5-1 and TRBJ2-5; D may match TRBD1 or TRBD2 (5 bases each). The TCR originated in a man between 18 and 35 years old with type 1 diabetes. Sequenced: naive CD4+ T cells from blood. CDR3 protein: CASSLRSGTWGETQYF. The CDR3 nucleotides are TGCGCCAGCAGCTTGCGATCAGGGACCTGGGGAGAGACCCAGTACTTC.